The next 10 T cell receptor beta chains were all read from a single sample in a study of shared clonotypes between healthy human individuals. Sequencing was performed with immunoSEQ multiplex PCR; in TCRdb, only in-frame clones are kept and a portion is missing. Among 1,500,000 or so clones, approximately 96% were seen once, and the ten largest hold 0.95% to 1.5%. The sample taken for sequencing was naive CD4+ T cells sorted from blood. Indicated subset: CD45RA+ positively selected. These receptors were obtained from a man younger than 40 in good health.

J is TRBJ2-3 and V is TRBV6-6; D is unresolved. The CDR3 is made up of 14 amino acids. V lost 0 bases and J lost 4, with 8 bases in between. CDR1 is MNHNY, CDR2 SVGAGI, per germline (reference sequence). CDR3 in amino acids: CASSYSDKPDTQYF. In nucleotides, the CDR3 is TGTGCCAGCAGTTACTCAGACAAGCCAGATACGCAGTATTTT.

In DNA form, the CDR3 reads TGTGCCAGCAGCGTAGGCCCCCGGCAGGGAACAGATACGCAGTATTTT. Protein sequence: CASSVGPRQGTDTQYF. The chain couples TRBV9 to TRBJ2-3; maybe TRBD1 (5 bases). V lost 0 bases to trimming and J lost 3 bases, with 14 bases between them. The CDR3 has 16 residues. The V gene's germline CDR1 is SGDLS and CDR2 YYNGEE.

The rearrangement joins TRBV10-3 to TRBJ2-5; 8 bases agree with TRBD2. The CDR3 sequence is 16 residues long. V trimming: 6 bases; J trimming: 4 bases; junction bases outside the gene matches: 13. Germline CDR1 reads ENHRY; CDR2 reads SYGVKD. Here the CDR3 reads CAISPSPGGGGETQYF. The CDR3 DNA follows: TGTGCCATCAGCCCTTCCCCGGGGGGGGGCGGAGAGACCCAGTACTTC.

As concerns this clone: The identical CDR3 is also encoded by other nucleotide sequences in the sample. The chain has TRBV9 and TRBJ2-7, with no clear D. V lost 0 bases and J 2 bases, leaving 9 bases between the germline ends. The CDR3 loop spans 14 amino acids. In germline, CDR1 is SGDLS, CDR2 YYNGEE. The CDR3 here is CASSVGGVTYEQYF. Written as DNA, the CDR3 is TGTGCCAGCAGCGTAGGAGGAGTTACCTACGAGCAGTACTTC.

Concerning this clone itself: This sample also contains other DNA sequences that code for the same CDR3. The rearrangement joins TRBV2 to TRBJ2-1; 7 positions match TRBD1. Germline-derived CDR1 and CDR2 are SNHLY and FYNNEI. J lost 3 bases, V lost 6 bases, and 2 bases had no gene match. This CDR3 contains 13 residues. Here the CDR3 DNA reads TGTGCCAGCAGGAGGGACAGCTACAATGAGCAGTTCTTC. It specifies CASRRDSYNEQFF.

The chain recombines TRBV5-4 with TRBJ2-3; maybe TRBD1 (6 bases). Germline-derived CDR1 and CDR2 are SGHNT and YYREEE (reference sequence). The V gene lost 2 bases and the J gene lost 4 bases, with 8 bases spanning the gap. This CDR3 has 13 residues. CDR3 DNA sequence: TGTGCCAGCAGCTTACAGGGTTCAGATACGCAGTATTTT. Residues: CASSLQGSDTQYF.

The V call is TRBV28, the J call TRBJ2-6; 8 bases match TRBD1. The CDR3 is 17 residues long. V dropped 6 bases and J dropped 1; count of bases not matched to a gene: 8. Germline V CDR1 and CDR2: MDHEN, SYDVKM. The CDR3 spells CASSLNRGTSGANVLTF. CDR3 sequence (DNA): TGTGCCAGCAGCCTAAACAGGGGGACTTCTGGGGCCAACGTCCTGACTTTC.

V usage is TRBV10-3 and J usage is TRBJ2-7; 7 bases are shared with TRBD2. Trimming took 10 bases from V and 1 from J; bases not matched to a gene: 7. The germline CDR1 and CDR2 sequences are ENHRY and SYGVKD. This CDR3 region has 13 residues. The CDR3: CATQQGLSYEQYF. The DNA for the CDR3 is TGTGCCACCCAGCAGGGACTATCCTACGAGCAGTACTTC.

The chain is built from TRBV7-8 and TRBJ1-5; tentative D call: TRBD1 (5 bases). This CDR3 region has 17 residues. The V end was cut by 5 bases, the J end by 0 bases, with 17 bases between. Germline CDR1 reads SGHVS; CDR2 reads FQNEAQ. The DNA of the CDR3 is TGTGCCAGCAGCCCCGCCTCAGGGTTCTATAGCAATCAGCCCCAGCATTTT. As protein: CASSPASGFYSNQPQHF.

Here the CDR3 reads CASSQATGTSIAGYEQYF. The CDR3 DNA sequence: TGTGCCAGCAGCCAAGCCACAGGGACTAGCATAGCGGGCTACGAGCAGTACTTC. The rearrangement uses TRBV4-2 and TRBJ2-7, with 9 bases lining up with TRBD2. This CDR3 contains 18 residues. Germline lookup yields CDR1 LGHNA and CDR2 YNFKEQ. The junction had 13 bases not matched to a gene; V was cut back by 1 base and J by 3 bases.